The rows below give T cell receptor beta chains drawn from one sample of a study of human T cells and chemical hapten exposure. TCRdb analysed the RACE reads with MiXCR anew, one entry per CDR3 protein. The sample yields approximately 320,000 distinct CDR3 sequences, over 5% seen once. This specimen was whole blood, taken in connection with sensitization to the hapten diphenylcyclopropenone (DPC). The receptor set was obtained from a woman aged 18-35 years with alopecia areata. Some clones in this sample may be carry-over from other donors' samples. CDR3s leave out the opening cysteine and the closing phenylalanine or tryptophan.

cdr3_aa: ASSQSGGNTYGYT; v_call: TRBV9
cdr3_aa: ASSPGPGWSTQY; v_call: TRBV27
cdr3_aa: ASSLTNRAYEQY; v_call: TRBV12-3/TRBV12-4
cdr3_aa: SASGARRGQPQH; v_call: TRBV20-1
cdr3_aa: SARTAKVGGELF; v_call: TRBV20-1
cdr3_aa: ASSQQAEYGYT; v_call: TRBV5-6
cdr3_aa: ASSSTGGADNEQF; v_call: TRBV18
cdr3_aa: ASSLGRDQDTQY; v_call: TRBV7-2
cdr3_aa: ASSRGGPGANVLT; v_call: TRBV7-2
cdr3_aa: ASSSGPDGHYEQY; v_call: TRBV5-4
cdr3_aa: AISESWTGRYEQY; v_call: TRBV10-3
cdr3_aa: ASSLRQGPYSPLH; v_call: TRBV7-2
cdr3_aa: ASSPLNIRHEAF; v_call: TRBV6-2/TRBV6-3
cdr3_aa: ASSQVQGAPIEKLF; v_call: TRBV4-2
cdr3_aa: SVAGLAGLNYGYT; v_call: TRBV29-1
cdr3_aa: ASSLVRTGEYSTDTQY; v_call: TRBV5-1
cdr3_aa: AIRGGTEAF; v_call: TRBV10-3
cdr3_aa: ASSQDVPYQKADTQY; v_call: TRBV4-3
cdr3_aa: SASLANEQF; v_call: TRBV20-1
cdr3_aa: ASSQEGPRFSGVYNEQS; v_call: TRBV4-3
cdr3_aa: ASSFGTSGGRGYEQY; v_call: TRBV13
cdr3_aa: ASSTGATNEKLF; v_call: TRBV6-5
cdr3_aa: ASSFGTGTHSGNTIY; v_call: TRBV28
cdr3_aa: ASSVGQPQH; v_call: TRBV6-4
cdr3_aa: SANPFLSGEETQY; v_call: TRBV20-1
cdr3_aa: ASSSGQGNTEAF; v_call: TRBV28
cdr3_aa: ASSLRAGGRPDTQY; v_call: TRBV5-1
cdr3_aa: ASSLSAATLNTEAF; v_call: TRBV27
cdr3_aa: ASSSTSGGAIDTQY; v_call: TRBV6-6
cdr3_aa: ASIPGGIGDTQY; v_call: TRBV6-5
cdr3_aa: SALTGFYNEQF; v_call: TRBV20-1
cdr3_aa: ASSSNRGFVTDTQY; v_call: TRBV27
cdr3_aa: ASGGANSGANVLT; v_call: TRBV6-5
cdr3_aa: ASSFGGPTSGGYT; v_call: TRBV7-2
cdr3_aa: ASSFGWTEAF; v_call: TRBV12-3/TRBV12-4
cdr3_aa: ASQPGRDYGYT; v_call: TRBV28
cdr3_aa: ASSPTTGGYEQY; v_call: TRBV9
cdr3_aa: ASSYRGRWGEQF; v_call: TRBV6-5
cdr3_aa: AISEGAGDYGYT; v_call: TRBV10-3
cdr3_aa: ASSQALDPMGEQY; v_call: TRBV4-3
cdr3_aa: ASSWDSYEQY; v_call: TRBV28
cdr3_aa: ASSFRPAGGPGNGEQF; v_call: TRBV12-3/TRBV12-4
cdr3_aa: ASSDSTQGPDTQY; v_call: TRBV6-4
cdr3_aa: ASSQDLQETQY; v_call: TRBV11-2
cdr3_aa: ASSLSIGTSVNEQF; v_call: TRBV4-2
cdr3_aa: AISESTRGLFPRSPYEQY; v_call: TRBV10-3
cdr3_aa: ASSTPMALTSTDTQY; v_call: TRBV28
cdr3_aa: ASSFSQHYGYT; v_call: TRBV12-3/TRBV12-4
cdr3_aa: ASSLQGSIEKLF; v_call: TRBV7-9
cdr3_aa: ASSPQTPEGTEAF; v_call: TRBV18
cdr3_aa: ASTQGGNQPQH; v_call: TRBV28
cdr3_aa: ASSFGTAHNTQY; v_call: TRBV27